This T cell receptor (beta chain) originates from a study of CD8+ T cells in alopecia areata. General observations from the study: The study found higher clonality in lesional than normal scalp, especially in alopecia totalis/universalis.

Documented treatment: oral pan-JAK inhibitor, 5-10 mg twice daily. This CDR3 contains 12 residues. The germline V and J ends were trimmed by 2 bases and 3 bases, with 7 bases remaining between them. Germline lookup yields CDR1 GTSNPN and CDR2 SVGIG (reference sequence). After isolation, RNA underwent reverse transcription to generate cDNA as the sequencing template. Here immunoSEQ multiplex PCR was the method, and the copy in TCRdb shows in-frame clones only, minus some. The sample contains roughly 200,000 clones, 58% of which appear only once. About this clone itself: Its specificity is not known.

The sequence was obtained from a human donor with alopecia areata. The chain employs TRBV30 and TRBJ1-2; D is ambiguous. The sequences come from CD8+ T cells sorted from blood, collected at week 24, from a patient treated with tofacitinib. CDR3 protein: CAWSREDYGYTF. DNA for the CDR3: TGTGCCTGGAGTCGGGAGGACTATGGCTACACCTTC.